The 9 T cell receptor beta chains given below trace back to one sample, sequenced in a study of blood T cells in healthy people across ages. Together with a sample-barcoded 5' primer, a J-beta primer mix was included in a second PCR lasting about 7 to 11 cycles. Via MiXCR, TCRdb re-called the 5' RACE reads, giving one row per CDR3 protein. The profile shows some 1.5 million distinct CDR3 sequences, approximately 42% of them singletons. Sequencing input: blood. These receptor sequences come from a woman under 30 in good health.

The chain joins TRBV2 to TRBJ1-1; D gene unclear. The germline V gene has CDR1 SNHLY and CDR2 FYNNEI. Trimming left V 6 bases short and J 3 bases short, with 14 bases between. This CDR3 spans 14 amino acids. Here the CDR3 DNA reads TGTGCCAGCAGCCTCCGCCTCAGAGACACTGAAGCTTTCTTT. Its translation is CASSLRLRDTEAFF. The full variable domain, rest sourced from reference TRBV2 and TRBJ1-1, is EPEVTQTPSHQVTQMGQEVILRCVPISNHLYFYWYRQILGQKVEFLVSFYNNEISEKSEIFDDQFSVERPDGSNFTLKIRSTKLEDSAMYFCASSLRLRDTEAFFGQGTRLTVV.

The chain uses TRBV4-3 and TRBJ2-7, with D possibly TRBD1 on 6 matching bases. The CDR3 is 16 amino acids. V lost 0 bases and J lost 0, with 12 bases in between. Per the germline V gene, CDR1 is LGHNA and CDR2 is YSLEER. CDR3 nucleotide sequence: TGCGCCAGCAGCCAAGATCGACAGGTCAGCTCCTACGAGCAGTACTTC. Translated: CASSQDRQVSSYEQYF.

The chain recombines TRBV9 with TRBJ2-5, with 13 bases aligning to TRBD2. Germline V lookup: CDR1 SGDLS, CDR2 YYNGEE. The CDR3 is 17 amino acids. Germline trimming cut 2 bases from V and 1 base from J; bases unmatched to any gene: 5. The CDR3 sequence is CASSVGTSGTTQETQYF. DNA for the CDR3: TGTGCCAGCAGCGTGGGGACTAGCGGGACCACCCAAGAGACCCAGTACTTC.

The chain couples TRBV15 to TRBJ1-5; D remains ambiguous. The CDR3 spans 15 residues. Trimming took 0 bases from V and 2 from J, leaving 8 bases between them. The germline V gene encodes CDR1 LNHNV and CDR2 YYDKDF (reference sequence). The CDR3 reads CATSRDSSGNQPQHF. CDR3 nucleotides: TGTGCCACCAGCAGAGATTCGTCGGGCAATCAGCCCCAGCATTTT.

Only a few counts were recorded for this clonotype. The chain employs TRBV7-8 and TRBJ2-3; 9 nucleotides agree with TRBD2. V trimming: 1 base; J trimming: 8 bases; junction bases outside the gene matches: 7. CDR1 is SGHVS and CDR2 is FQNEAQ in the germline V gene. This CDR3 contains 15 residues. As DNA, the CDR3 is TGTGCCAGCAGCTTAGGGTTAGCGGGAGAGGGTACGCAGTATTTT. This translates into CASSLGLAGEGTQYF.

This clonotype was counted only a few times. CDR3 region: CSVEEWSGGRAGNEQFF. CDR3 DNA sequence: TGCAGCGTTGAAGAGTGGAGTGGCGGGAGGGCCGGGAATGAGCAGTTCTTC. V usage is TRBV29-1 and J usage is TRBJ2-1, with 9 bases identical to TRBD2. In germline, CDR1 is SQVTM, CDR2 ANQGSEA. The CDR3 has 17 residues. Losses at the gene ends were 0 bases for V and 7 bases for J; bases not matched to a gene: 13.

The CDR3 region has the DNA TGTGCCAGCACCTTAGGGGGGAATAGCAATCAGCCCCAGCATTTT. It specifies CASTLGGNSNQPQHF. The chain carries TRBV28 and TRBJ1-5, with D perhaps TRBD1 (6 bases). The ends were cut back, 7 bases at V and 0 bases at J, with 13 bases in the middle. The CDR3 is 15 residues long. The V gene's germline CDR1 is MDHEN and CDR2 SYDVKM.

V usage is TRBV4-3 and J usage is TRBJ1-2, with D unresolved. Germline V gene data show CDR1 as LGHNA and CDR2 as YSLEER. V was shortened by 1 base and J by 4 bases, with 10 bases between the two germline ends. The CDR3 has 14 amino acids. The CDR3: CASSQGTTSYGYTF. CDR3 sequence (DNA): TGCGCCAGCAGCCAAGGAACAACCTCCTATGGCTACACCTTC.

Concerning this clonotype: The junction differs from germline at one of its ends, possibly a read error. The J gene is TRBJ2-1, the V gene TRBV20-1; D is possibly TRBD1 or TRBD2 (6 bases each). Germline V gene sequence: CDR1 DFQATT, CDR2 SNEGSKA (reference sequence). The CDR3 totals 12 residues. CDR3 DNA: TGTAGGGGTACAGGGACTTTCAATGAGCAGTTCTTC. Protein product: CRGTGTFNEQFF.